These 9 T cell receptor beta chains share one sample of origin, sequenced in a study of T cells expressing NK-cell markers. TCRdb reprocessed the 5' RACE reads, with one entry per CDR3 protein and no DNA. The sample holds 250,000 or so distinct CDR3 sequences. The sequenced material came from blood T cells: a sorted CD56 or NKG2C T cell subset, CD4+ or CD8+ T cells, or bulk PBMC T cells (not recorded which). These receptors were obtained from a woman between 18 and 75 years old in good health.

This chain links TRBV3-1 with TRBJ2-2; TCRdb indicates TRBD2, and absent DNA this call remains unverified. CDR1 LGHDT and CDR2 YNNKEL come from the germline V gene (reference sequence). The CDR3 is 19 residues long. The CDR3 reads CASSQAILRDYTNTGELFF.

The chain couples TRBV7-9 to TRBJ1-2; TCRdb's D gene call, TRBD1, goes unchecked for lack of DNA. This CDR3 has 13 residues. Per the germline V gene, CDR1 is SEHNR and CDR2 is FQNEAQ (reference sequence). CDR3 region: CASSLAGQGRYTF.

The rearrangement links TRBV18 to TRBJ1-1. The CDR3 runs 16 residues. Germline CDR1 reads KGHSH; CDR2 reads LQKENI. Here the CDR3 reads CASSPLGVPQPTEAFF.

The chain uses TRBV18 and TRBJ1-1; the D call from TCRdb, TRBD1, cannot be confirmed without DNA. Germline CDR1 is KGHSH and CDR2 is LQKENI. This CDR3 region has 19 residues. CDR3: CASSPPGRDRENSNTEAFF.

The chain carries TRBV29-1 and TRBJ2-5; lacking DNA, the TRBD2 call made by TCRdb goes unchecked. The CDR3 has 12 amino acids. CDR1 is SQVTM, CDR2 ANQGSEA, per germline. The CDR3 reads CSVSKGGETQYF.

CDR3 sequence reads: CAISDSSYNEQFF. The chain recombines TRBV10-3 with TRBJ2-1. The CDR3 has 13 residues. Germline CDR1 is ENHRY and CDR2 is SYGVKD.

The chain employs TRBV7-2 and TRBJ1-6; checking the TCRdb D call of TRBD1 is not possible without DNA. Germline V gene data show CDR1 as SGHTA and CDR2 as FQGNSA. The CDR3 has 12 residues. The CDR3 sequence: CASSLRSTGLHF.

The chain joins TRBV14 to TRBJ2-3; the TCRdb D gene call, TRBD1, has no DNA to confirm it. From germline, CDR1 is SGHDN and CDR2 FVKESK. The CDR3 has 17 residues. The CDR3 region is CASSQSPGGYRADTQYF.

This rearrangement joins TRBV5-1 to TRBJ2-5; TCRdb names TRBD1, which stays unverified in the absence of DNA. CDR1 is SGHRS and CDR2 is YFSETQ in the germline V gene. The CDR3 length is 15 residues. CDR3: CASSKTGVYQETQYF. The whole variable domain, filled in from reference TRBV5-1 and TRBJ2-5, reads KAGVTQTPRYLIKTRGQQVTLSCSPISGHRSVSWYQQTPGQGLQFLFEYFSETQRNKGNFPGRFSGRQFSNSRSEMNVSTLELGDSALYLCASSKTGVYQETQYFGPGTRLLVL.